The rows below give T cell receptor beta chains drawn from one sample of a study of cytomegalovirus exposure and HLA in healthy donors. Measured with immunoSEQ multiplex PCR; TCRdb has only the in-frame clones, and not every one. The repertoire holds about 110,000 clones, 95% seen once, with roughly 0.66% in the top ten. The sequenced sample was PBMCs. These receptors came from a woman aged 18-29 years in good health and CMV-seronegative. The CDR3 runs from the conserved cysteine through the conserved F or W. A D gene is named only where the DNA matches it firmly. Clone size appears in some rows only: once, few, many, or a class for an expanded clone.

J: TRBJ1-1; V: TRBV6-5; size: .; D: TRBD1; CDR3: CASSRDRGFGTEAFF; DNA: TGTGCCAGCAGTAGGGACAGGGGCTTCGGGACTGAAGCTTTCTTT
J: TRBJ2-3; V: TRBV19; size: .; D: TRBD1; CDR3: CASSIFSDRGADTQYF; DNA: TGTGCCAGTAGTATATTCAGTGACAGGGGTGCAGATACGCAGTATTTT
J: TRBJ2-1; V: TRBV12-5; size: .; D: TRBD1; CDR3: CASGLFGQAGQFF; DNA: TGTGCTAGTGGTTTGTTCGGACAGGCCGGGCAGTTCTTC
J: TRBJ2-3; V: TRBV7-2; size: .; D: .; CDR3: CASSSRGASADTQYF; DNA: TGTGCCAGCAGCTCACGGGGGGCTAGCGCAGATACGCAGTATTTT
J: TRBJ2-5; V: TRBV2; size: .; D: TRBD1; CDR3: CASSSTGTQTQYF; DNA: TGTGCCAGCAGCTCGACAGGGACGCAGACCCAGTACTTC
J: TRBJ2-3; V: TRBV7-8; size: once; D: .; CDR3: CASSLAFLTDTQYF; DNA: TGTGCCAGCAGCTTAGCTTTTCTCACAGATACGCAGTATTTT
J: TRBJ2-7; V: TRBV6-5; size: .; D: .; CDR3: CASSYSVRAEQYF; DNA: TGTGCCAGCAGTTACTCGGTCAGGGCCGAGCAGTACTTC
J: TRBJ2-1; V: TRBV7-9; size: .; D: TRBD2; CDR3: CASSEPLAGAYNEQFF; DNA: TGTGCCAGCAGCGAGCCTCTAGCGGGGGCATACAATGAGCAGTTCTTC
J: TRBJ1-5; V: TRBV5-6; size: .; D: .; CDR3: CASSFRGNSNQPQHF; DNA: TGTGCCAGCAGCTTTAGAGGTAATAGCAATCAGCCCCAGCATTTT
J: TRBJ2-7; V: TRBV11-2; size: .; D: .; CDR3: CASTIGAGASSYEQYF; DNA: TGTGCCAGCACCATTGGGGCGGGGGCGAGCTCCTACGAGCAGTACTTC
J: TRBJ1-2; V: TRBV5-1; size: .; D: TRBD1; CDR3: CASSLDRGDGYTF; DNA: TGCGCCAGCAGCCTGGACAGGGGGGATGGCTACACCTTC
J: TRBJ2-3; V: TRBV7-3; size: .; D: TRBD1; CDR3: CASSPWTGGEGDTQYF; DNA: TGTGCCAGCAGCCCCTGGACAGGGGGCGAGGGAGATACGCAGTATTTT
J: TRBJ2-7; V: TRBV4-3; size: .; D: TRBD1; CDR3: CASSQGQGASWYEQYF; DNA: TGCGCCAGCAGCCAAGGCCAGGGGGCCTCATGGTACGAGCAGTACTTC
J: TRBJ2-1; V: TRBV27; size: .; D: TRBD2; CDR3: CASSSPSGGAPPYNEQFF; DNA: TGTGCCAGCAGTTCCCCTAGCGGGGGGGCCCCCCCCTACAATGAGCAGTTCTTC
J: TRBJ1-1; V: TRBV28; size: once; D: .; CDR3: CASSLQGPSITEAFF; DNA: TGTGCCAGCAGTTTACAGGGGCCCTCAATCACTGAAGCTTTCTTT
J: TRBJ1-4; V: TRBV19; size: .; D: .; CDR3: CALKGNTMIF; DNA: TGTGCCCTAAAGGGGAACACCATGATTTTT
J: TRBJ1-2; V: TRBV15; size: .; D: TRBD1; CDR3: CATSRDRGVGGYTF; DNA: TGTGCCACCAGCAGAGACAGGGGGGTAGGTGGCTACACCTTC
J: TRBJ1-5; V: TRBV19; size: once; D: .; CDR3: CASSIDRVKQPQHF; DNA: TGTGCCAGTAGTATAGACAGGGTTAAACAGCCCCAGCATTTT
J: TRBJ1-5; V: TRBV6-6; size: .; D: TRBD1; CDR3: CASIPSTGVSNQPQHF; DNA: TGTGCCAGCATCCCGTCCACAGGGGTTAGCAATCAGCCCCAGCATTTT
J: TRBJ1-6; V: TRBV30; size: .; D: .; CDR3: CAWKAALSTPLHF; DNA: TGTGCCTGGAAGGCGGCGCTGTCAACACCCCTCCACTTT
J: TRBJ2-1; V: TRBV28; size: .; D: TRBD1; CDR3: CASIAGGLKGEQFF; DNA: TGTGCCAGCATTGCAGGGGGCTTAAAGGGTGAGCAGTTCTTC
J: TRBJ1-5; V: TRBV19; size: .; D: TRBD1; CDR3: CASSLARDRGPNQPQHF; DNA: TGTGCCAGTAGTCTGGCTCGGGACAGGGGCCCGAATCAGCCCCAGCATTTT
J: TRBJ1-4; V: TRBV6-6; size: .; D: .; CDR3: CASEAQGLITNEKLFF; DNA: TGTGCCAGTGAGGCCCAGGGGTTGATCACTAATGAAAAACTGTTTTTT
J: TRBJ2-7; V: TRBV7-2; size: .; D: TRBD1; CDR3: CASSPGQGSEQYF; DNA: TGTGCCAGCAGCCCGGGACAGGGTTCCGAGCAGTACTTC
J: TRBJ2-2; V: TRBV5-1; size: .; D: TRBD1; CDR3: CASSTWDRSNTGELFF; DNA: TGCGCCAGCAGCACATGGGACAGGTCCAACACCGGGGAGCTGTTTTTT
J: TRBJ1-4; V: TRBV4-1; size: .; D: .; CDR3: CASSQATTETTNEKLFF; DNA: TGCGCCAGCAGCCAAGCCACGACAGAGACAACTAATGAAAAACTGTTTTTT
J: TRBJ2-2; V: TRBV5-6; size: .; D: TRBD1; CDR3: CASSPRDRGDAGELFF; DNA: TGTGCCAGCAGCCCCCGGGACAGGGGTGACGCCGGGGAGCTGTTTTTT
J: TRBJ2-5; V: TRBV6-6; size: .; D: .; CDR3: CASRTGETQYF; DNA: TGTGCCAGCAGAACGGGAGAGACCCAGTACTTC
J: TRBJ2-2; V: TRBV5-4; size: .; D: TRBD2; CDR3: CASSSGLAGVSGELFF; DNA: TGTGCCAGCAGCTCGGGACTAGCGGGGGTTAGCGGGGAGCTGTTTTTT
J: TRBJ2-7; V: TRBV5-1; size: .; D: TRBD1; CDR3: CASSLAGTGAYEQYF; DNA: TGCGCCAGCAGCTTGGCCGGTACAGGGGCCTACGAGCAGTACTTC
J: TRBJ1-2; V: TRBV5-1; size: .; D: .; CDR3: CASSLWQGNGYTF; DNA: TGCGCCAGCAGCTTGTGGCAGGGGAATGGCTACACCTTC
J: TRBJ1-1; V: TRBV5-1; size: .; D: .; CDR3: CASSLSGGDTEAFF; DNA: TGCGCCAGCAGCTTGTCCGGGGGGGACACTGAAGCTTTCTTT
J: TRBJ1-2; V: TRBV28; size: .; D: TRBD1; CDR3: CASSFPGTGDYGYTF; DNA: TGTGCCAGCAGTTTCCCCGGGACAGGGGATTATGGCTACACCTTC
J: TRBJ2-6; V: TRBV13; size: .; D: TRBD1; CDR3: CASSFAGGFGANVLTF; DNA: TGTGCCAGCAGCTTTGCAGGGGGCTTTGGGGCCAACGTCCTGACTTTC
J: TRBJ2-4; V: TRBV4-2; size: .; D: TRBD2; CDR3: CASSQRSGGGVSKNIQYF; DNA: TGTGCCAGCAGCCAACGATCGGGCGGGGGGGTGTCCAAAAACATTCAGTACTTC
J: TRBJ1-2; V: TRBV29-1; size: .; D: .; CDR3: CSVLKAGDDSYGYTF; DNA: TGCAGCGTTCTTAAAGCGGGCGACGACAGCTATGGCTACACCTTC
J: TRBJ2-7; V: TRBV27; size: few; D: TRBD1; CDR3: CASSLMGTVNYEQYF; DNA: TGTGCCAGCAGTTTGATGGGGACAGTTAATTACGAGCAGTACTTC
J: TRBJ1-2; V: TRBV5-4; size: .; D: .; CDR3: CASRPTAIANYGYTF; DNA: TGTGCCAGCAGACCTACAGCAATAGCTAACTATGGCTACACCTTC
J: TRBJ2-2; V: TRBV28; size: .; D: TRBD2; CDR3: CASSLPSGGGWTGELFF; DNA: TGTGCCAGCAGCCTTCCTAGCGGGGGAGGGTGGACCGGGGAGCTGTTTTTT
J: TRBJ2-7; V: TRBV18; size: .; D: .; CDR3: CASSPGSRWAEGYEQYF; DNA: TGTGCCAGCTCTCCAGGCTCGAGGTGGGCGGAGGGCTACGAGCAGTACTTC
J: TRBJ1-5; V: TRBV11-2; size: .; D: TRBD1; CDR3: CASSLDRVGQPQHF; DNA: TGTGCCAGCAGCCTGGACAGGGTAGGGCAGCCCCAGCATTTT
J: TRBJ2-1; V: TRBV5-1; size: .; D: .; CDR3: CASSDRSPNEQFF; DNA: TGCGCCAGTTCGGACAGATCCCCCAATGAGCAGTTCTTC
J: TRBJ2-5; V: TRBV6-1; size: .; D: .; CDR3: CASSDIYQGTETQYF; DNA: TGTGCCAGCAGTGACATATACCAGGGGACGGAGACCCAGTACTTC
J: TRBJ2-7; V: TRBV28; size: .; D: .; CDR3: CASSAAYEQYF; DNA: TGTGCCAGTTCAGCGGCCTACGAGCAGTACTTC
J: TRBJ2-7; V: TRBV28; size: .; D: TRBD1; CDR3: CASRPDRVLAEQYF; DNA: TGTGCCAGCAGACCGGACAGGGTATTGGCCGAGCAGTACTTC
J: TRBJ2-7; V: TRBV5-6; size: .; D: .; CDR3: CASSPWGGTVSYEQYF; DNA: TGTGCCAGCAGTCCTTGGGGCGGGACGGTCTCCTACGAGCAGTACTTC
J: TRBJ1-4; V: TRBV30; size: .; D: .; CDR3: CAWNSRTLLNEKLFF; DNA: TGTGCCTGGAATTCTCGGACATTATTAAATGAAAAACTGTTTTTT
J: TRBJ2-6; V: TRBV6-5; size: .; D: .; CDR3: CASSYSRAGANVLTF; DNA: TGTGCCAGCAGTTACTCCAGGGCTGGGGCCAACGTCCTGACTTTC
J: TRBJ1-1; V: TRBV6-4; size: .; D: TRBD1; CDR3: CASRIEQGAGEAFF; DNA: TGTGCCAGCAGGATCGAACAGGGGGCAGGTGAAGCTTTCTTT
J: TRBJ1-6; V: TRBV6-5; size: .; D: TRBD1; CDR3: CASTAGTGVSPLHF; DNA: TGTGCCAGCACCGCCGGGACAGGGGTTTCACCCCTCCACTTT
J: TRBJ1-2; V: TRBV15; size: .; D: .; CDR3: CATSRAGENYGYTF; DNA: TGTGCCACCAGCAGAGCAGGGGAGAACTATGGCTACACCTTC
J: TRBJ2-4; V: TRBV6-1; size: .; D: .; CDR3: CASSDPVVGAKNIQYF; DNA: TGTGCCAGCAGTGACCCCGTCGTGGGGGCTAAGAACATTCAGTACTTC
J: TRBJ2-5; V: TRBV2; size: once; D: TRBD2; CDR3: CAGTSGGTPETQYF; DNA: TGTGCCGGGACGAGCGGGGGGACGCCAGAGACCCAGTACTTC
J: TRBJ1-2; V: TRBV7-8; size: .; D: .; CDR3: CASSLAGRTGNANYGYTF; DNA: TGTGCCAGCAGCTTAGCCGGACGAACAGGGAATGCTAACTATGGCTACACCTTC
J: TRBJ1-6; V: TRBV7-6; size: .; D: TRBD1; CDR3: CASSPRTGFSPLHF; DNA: TGTGCCAGCAGCCCCAGGACAGGGTTTTCACCCCTCCACTTT